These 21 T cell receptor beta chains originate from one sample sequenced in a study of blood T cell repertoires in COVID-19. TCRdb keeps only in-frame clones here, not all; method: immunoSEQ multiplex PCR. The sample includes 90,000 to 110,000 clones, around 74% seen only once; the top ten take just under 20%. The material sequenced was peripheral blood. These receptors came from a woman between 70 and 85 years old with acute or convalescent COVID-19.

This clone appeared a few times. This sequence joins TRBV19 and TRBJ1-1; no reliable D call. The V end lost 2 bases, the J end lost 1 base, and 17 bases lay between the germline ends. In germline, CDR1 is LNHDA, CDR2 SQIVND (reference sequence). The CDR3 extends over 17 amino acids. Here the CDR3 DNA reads TGTGCCAGTAGTATACGGCCCTACGGGGTAACGAACACTGAAGCTTTCTTT. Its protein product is CASSIRPYGVTNTEAFF.

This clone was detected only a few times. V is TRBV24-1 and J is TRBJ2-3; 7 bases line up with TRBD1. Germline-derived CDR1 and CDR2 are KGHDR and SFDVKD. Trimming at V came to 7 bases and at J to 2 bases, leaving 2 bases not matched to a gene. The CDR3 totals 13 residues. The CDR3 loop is CATRGTATDTQYF. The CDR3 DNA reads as TGTGCCACCAGAGGGACAGCCACAGATACGCAGTATTTT.

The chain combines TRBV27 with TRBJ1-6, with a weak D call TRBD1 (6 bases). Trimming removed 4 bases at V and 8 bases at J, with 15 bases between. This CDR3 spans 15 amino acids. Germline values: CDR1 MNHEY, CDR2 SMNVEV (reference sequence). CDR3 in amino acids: CASSSGEGDHSPLHF. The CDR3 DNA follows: TGTGCCAGCAGTTCAGGGGAGGGAGATCATTCACCCCTCCACTTT.

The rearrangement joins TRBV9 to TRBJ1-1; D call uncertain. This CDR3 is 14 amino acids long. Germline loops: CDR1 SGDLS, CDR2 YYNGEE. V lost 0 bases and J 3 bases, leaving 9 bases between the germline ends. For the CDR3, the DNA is TGTGCCAGCAGCGTAGCTGAGGTGTACACTGAAGCTTTCTTT. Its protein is CASSVAEVYTEAFF.

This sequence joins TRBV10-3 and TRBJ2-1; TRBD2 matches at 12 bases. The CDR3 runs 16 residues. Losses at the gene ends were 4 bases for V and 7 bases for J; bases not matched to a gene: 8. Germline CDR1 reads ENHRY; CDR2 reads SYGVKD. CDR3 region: CAISGPPSGGGNEQFF. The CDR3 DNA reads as TGTGCCATCAGTGGGCCCCCTAGCGGGGGGGGTAATGAGCAGTTCTTC.

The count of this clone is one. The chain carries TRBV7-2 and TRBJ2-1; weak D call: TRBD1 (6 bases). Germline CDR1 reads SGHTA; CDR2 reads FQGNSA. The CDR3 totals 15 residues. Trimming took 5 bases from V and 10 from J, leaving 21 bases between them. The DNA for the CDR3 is TGTGCCAGCAGCCTAATAAGGGGGACCCTGAGGGAGCAGTTCTTC. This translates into CASSLIRGTLREQFF.

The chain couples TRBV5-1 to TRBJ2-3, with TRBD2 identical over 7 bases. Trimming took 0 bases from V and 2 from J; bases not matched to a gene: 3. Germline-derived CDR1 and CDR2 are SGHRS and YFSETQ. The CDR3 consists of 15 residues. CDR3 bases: TGCGCCAGCAGCTTGGATGCGGGGGACACAGATACGCAGTATTTT. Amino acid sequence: CASSLDAGDTDTQYF.

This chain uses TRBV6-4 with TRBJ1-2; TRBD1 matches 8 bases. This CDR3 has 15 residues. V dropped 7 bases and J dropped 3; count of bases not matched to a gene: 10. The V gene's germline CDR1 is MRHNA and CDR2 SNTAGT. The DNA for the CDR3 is TGTGCCAGCAAAGGTCAGGGGGCGAGAGACTATGGCTACACCTTC. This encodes CASKGQGARDYGYTF.

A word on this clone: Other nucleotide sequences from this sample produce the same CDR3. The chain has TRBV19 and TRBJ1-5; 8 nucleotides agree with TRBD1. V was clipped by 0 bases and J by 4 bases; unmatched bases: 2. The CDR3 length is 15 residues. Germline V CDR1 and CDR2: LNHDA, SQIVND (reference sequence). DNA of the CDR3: TGTGCCAGTAGTATAGAGGGGACAGGAAATCAGCCCCAGCATTTT. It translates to CASSIEGTGNQPQHF.

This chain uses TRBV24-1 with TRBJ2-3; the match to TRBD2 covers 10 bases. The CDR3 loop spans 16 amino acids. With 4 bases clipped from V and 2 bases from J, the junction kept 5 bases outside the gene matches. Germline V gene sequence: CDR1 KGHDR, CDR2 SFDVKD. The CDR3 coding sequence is TGTGCCACCAGTGACCGTAGCGGGGGGCCCACAGATACGCAGTATTTT. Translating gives CATSDRSGGPTDTQYF.

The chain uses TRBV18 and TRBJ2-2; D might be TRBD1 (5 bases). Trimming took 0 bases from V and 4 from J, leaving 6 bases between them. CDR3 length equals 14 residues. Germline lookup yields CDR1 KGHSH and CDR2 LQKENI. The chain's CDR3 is CASSPPRATGELFF. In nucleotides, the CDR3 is TGTGCCAGCTCACCACCCAGGGCCACCGGGGAGCTGTTTTTT. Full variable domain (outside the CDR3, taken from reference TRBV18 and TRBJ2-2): NAGVMQNPRHLVRRRGQEARLRCSPMKGHSHVYWYRQLPEEGLKFMVYLQKENIIDESGMPKERFSAEFPKEGPSILRIQQVVRGDSAAYFCASSPPRATGELFFGEGSRLTVL.

The CDR3 here is CASSQEREGSGTLYLHYGYTF. The CDR3 bases are TGCGCCAGCAGCCAAGAACGGGAGGGGTCTGGGACCCTTTATTTGCACTATGGCTACACCTTC. This chain links TRBV4-1 with TRBJ1-2; tentatively, D is TRBD1 (5 bases). Trimming pared 0 bases from V and 3 bases from J, leaving 29 bases between. The CDR3 has 21 residues. Germline loops: CDR1 MGHRA, CDR2 YSYEKL.

This CDR3 reads CASSQGLGGQETQYF. The CDR3 DNA reads as TGTGCCAGCAGCCAAGGTCTGGGGGGCCAAGAGACCCAGTACTTC. This chain joins TRBV3-1 (or the pseudogene TRBV3-2) and TRBJ2-5; TRBD2 might be the D (6 bases). CDR3 length: 15 amino acids. V lost 1 base to trimming and J lost 1 base, with 10 bases between them. Germline V CDR1 and CDR2: LGHDT, YNNKEL (reference sequence).

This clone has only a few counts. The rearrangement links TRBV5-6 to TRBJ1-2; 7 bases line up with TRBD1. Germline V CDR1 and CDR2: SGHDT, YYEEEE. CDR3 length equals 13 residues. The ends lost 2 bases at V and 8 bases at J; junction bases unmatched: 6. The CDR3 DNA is TGTGCCAGCAGCTTCCGGGACAGAGGCGGCTACACCTTC. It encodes CASSFRDRGGYTF.

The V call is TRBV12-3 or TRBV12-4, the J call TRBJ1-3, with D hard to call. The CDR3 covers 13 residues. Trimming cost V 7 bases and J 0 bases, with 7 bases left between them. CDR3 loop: CASKPGSGNTIYF. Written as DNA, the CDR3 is TGTGCCAGCAAGCCGGGCTCTGGAAACACCATATATTTT.

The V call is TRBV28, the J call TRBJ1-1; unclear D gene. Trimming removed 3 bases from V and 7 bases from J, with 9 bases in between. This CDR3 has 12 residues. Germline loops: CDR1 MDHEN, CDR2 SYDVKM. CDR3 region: CASSFQADEAFF. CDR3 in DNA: TGTGCCAGCAGTTTTCAGGCCGATGAAGCTTTCTTT.

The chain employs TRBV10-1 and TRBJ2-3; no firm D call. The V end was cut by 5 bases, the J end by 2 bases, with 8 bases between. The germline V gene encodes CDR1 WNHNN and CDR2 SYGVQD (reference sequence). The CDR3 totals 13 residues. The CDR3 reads CASSPQVTDTQYF. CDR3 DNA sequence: TGCGCCAGCAGTCCCCAGGTCACAGATACGCAGTATTTT.

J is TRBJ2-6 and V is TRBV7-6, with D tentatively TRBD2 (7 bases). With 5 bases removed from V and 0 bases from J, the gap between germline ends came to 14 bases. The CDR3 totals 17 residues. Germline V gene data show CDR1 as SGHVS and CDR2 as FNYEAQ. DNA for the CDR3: TGTGCCAGCAGCCCTAGGGGGGGATTCTCTGGGGCCAACGTCCTGACTTTC. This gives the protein CASSPRGGFSGANVLTF.

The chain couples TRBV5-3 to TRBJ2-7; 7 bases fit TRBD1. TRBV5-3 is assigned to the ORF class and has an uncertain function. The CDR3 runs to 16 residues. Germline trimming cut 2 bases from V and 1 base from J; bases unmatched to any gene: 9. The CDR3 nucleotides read TGTGCCAGAAGCTTCGACAGGGCATCTGAATCCTACGAGCAGTACTTC. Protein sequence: CARSFDRASESYEQYF.

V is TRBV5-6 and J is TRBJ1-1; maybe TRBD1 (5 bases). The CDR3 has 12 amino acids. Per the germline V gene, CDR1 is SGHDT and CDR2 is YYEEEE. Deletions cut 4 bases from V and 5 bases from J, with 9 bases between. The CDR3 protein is CASSRGGTEAFF. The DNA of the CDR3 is TGTGCCAGCAGCCGCGGGGGAACTGAAGCTTTCTTT.

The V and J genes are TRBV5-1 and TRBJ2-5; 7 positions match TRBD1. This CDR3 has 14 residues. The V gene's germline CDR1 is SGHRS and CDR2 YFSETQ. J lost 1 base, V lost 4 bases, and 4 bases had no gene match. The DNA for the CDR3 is TGCGCCAGCAGCCTGGGACAGCCCCAAGAGACCCAGTACTTC. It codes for CASSLGQPQETQYF.